The 5 T cell receptor beta chains in this list originate from one sample, sequenced in a study of T cell repertoires in cytomegalovirus infection. TCRdb reprocessed the reads with MiXCR, giving one entry per CDR3 protein. The sample includes under 300,000 distinct CDR3 sequences, over 15% of them seen just once. Specimen: CD8+ T cells from PBMCs. Receptor source: a human donor in good health (CMV status not recorded). Some clones in this sample may be carry-over from other donors' samples.

This clonotype was counted many times. The CDR3 DNA sequence: TGTGCCAGCAGTGTGACCCAAGATGAGTACTTC. Translated, it gives CASSVTQDEYF. The rearrangement uses TRBV6-1 and TRBJ2-7; no clear D. The CDR3 consists of 11 residues. From germline, CDR1 is MNHNS and CDR2 SASEGT. The V end lost 4 bases, the J end lost 11 bases, and 12 bases lay between the germline ends.

This clonotype was detected only a few times. The CDR3 reads CASSAVRTTGELFF. The CDR3 nucleotides read TGTGCCAGCAGCGCCGTCAGGACCACCGGGGAGCTGTTTTTT. The chain carries TRBV7-9 and TRBJ2-2; D not resolved. Germline lookup yields CDR1 SEHNR and CDR2 FQNEAQ (reference sequence). The CDR3 covers 14 residues. Trimming removed 5 bases from V and 4 bases from J, with 11 bases in between. Using reference TRBV7-9 and TRBJ2-2 for the parts outside the CDR3, the full variable domain is DTGVSQNPRHKITKRGQNVTFRCDPISEHNRLYWYRQTLGQGPEFLTYFQNEAQLEKSRLLSDRFSAERPKGSFSTLEIQRTEQGDSAMYLCASSAVRTTGELFFGEGSRLTVL.

In its sample, this clonotype was seen a few times. This sequence joins TRBV6-5 and TRBJ2-1, with D hard to call. CDR3 length: 15 residues. The germline gives CDR1 MNHEY, CDR2 SVGAGI. V lost 6 bases, J lost 0 bases, and 12 bases lay in between. CDR3 region: CASRQGPSSYNEQFF. The CDR3 DNA sequence: TGTGCCAGCAGGCAAGGCCCAAGCTCCTACAATGAGCAGTTCTTC.

The chain joins TRBV2 to TRBJ2-7; TRBD2 agrees at 8 bases. V was pared by 3 bases and J by 5 bases, with 3 bases of the junction left unmatched. The CDR3 is 13 residues long. The V gene's germline CDR1 is SNHLY and CDR2 FYNNEI. CDR3 residues: CASSDTGLDEQYF. The CDR3 DNA reads TGTGCCAGCAGTGATACGGGACTAGACGAGCAGTACTTC.

This clonotype was seen once. The chain recombines TRBV5-6 with TRBJ2-7; no clear D gene. Germline CDR1 and CDR2: SGHDT and YYEEEE. V shed 1 base and J shed 6 bases, with 14 bases lying between them. The CDR3 totals 14 residues. The CDR3 spells CASSLTPAWGEQYF. CDR3 DNA: TGTGCCAGCAGCTTGACCCCAGCTTGGGGCGAGCAGTACTTC. Combining the CDR3 with reference TRBV5-6 and TRBJ2-7 gives the whole variable domain DAGVTQSPTHLIKTRGQQVTLRCSPKSGHDTVSWYQQALGQGPQFIFQYYEEEERQRGNFPDRFSGHQFPNYSSELNVNALLLGDSALYLCASSLTPAWGEQYFGPGTRLTVT.